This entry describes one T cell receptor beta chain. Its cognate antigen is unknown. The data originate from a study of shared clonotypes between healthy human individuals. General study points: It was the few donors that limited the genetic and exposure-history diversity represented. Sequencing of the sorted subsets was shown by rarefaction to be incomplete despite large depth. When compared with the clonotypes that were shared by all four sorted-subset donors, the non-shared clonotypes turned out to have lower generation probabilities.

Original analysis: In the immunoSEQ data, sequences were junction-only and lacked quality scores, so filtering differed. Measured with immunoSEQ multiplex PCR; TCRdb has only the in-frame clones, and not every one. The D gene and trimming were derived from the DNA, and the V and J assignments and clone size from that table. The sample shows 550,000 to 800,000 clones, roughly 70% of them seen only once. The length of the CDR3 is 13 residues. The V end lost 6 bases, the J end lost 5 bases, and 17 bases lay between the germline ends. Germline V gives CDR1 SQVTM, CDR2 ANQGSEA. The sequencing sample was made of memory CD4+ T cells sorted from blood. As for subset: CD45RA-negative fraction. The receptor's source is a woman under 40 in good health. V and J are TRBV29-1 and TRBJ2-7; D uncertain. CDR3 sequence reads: CSVLTNLYHEQYF. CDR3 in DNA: TGCAGCGTCCTAACCAATCTCTACCACGAGCAGTACTTC.